This entry lists 28 T cell receptor beta chains sequenced from one sample in a study of cytomegalovirus exposure and HLA in healthy donors listed by TCRdb under 2017. Libraries were built with the immunoSEQ multiplex PCR assay. Sourced from immuneACCESS, this table was stored by TCRdb with only in-frame sequences that have V and J called. A share of the clones is absent; for the studies checked, an unresolved V gene accounts for under half, and the remainder has no known explanation. The sample table records over 150,000 clones; roughly 90% of these occur just once. Of the sample, 10% is held by the ten largest clones. The sequenced material came from PBMCs. Receptors originate from a woman aged 18-30 years in good health and CMV-seropositive.

V usage is TRBV7-8 and J usage is TRBJ1-2; 7 bases fit TRBD1. J lost 3 bases, V lost 1 base, and 2 bases had no gene match. There are 14 residues in the CDR3. CDR1 is SGHVS, CDR2 FQNEAQ, per germline. CDR3 sequence reads: CASSLGTGDYGYTF. The CDR3 DNA follows: TGTGCCAGCAGCTTAGGGACAGGCGACTATGGCTACACCTTC.

The rearrangement links TRBV6-1 to TRBJ2-1; D not resolved. Trimming stripped 6 bases from V and 5 bases from J, with 8 bases between. Per germline, CDR1 MNHNS and CDR2 SASEGT. The CDR3 totals 12 residues. CDR3: CASRRSNNEQFF. CDR3 sequence (DNA): TGTGCCAGCAGGAGATCGAACAATGAGCAGTTCTTC.

This clone appeared a few times. The J gene is TRBJ2-2, the V gene TRBV5-1; 7 bases match TRBD1. Germline-derived CDR1 and CDR2 are SGHRS and YFSETQ. This CDR3 has 15 amino acids. The V segment lost 2 bases and the J segment 5 bases; nucleotides outside the gene matches: 6. The CDR3 here is CASSLGGRNTGELFF. The CDR3 nucleotides are TGCGCCAGCAGCTTAGGGGGCAGGAATACCGGGGAGCTGTTTTTT.

This chain connects TRBV6-6 to TRBJ2-7; TRBD2 matches 12 bases. The CDR3 spans 15 residues. V lost 7 bases, J lost 2 bases, and 6 bases stayed unmatched. CDR1 is MNHNY and CDR2 is SVGAGI in the germline V gene (reference sequence). CDR3 protein: CASMSTSGRPYEQYF. CDR3 in DNA: TGTGCCAGCATGTCGACTAGCGGGAGACCCTACGAGCAGTACTTC.

This chain's CDR3 is CASSVGTGSHEQYF. Here the CDR3 DNA reads TGTGCCAGCAGCGTAGGGACAGGGAGCCACGAGCAGTACTTC. The J gene is TRBJ2-7, the V gene TRBV9, with TRBD1 matching 8 bases. In germline, CDR1 is SGDLS, CDR2 YYNGEE. With 0 bases clipped from V and 5 bases from J, the junction kept 4 bases outside the gene matches. CDR3 length equals 14 residues.

This clone was seen a few times. This chain joins TRBV6-7 and TRBJ2-7; weak D call: TRBD1 (5 bases). TRBV6-7 is designated an ORF whose function remains uncertain. This CDR3 spans 14 amino acids. V was pared by 8 bases and J by 3 bases, with 17 bases between. The CDR3 protein is CASPSTTVFYEQYF. The DNA of the CDR3 is TGTGCCAGCCCATCGACGACAGTATTCTACGAGCAGTACTTC.

V is TRBV10-2 and J is TRBJ2-7, with TRBD2 identical over 14 bases. CDR1 and CDR2 from the germline V gene are WSHSY and SAAADI. Germline trimming cut 3 bases from V and 2 bases from J; bases unmatched to any gene: 9. The CDR3 is made up of 18 amino acids. CDR3 in amino acids: CASSEPGTSGSRTYEQYF. The DNA of the CDR3 is TGCGCCAGCAGTGAACCGGGGACTAGCGGGAGTCGCACCTACGAGCAGTACTTC.

This clone showed up just once. V and J are TRBV9 and TRBJ1-3; 7 bases align to TRBD1. V dropped 0 bases and J dropped 4; count of bases not matched to a gene: 4. The CDR3 covers 15 residues. The germline V gene has CDR1 SGDLS and CDR2 YYNGEE. CDR3 DNA: TGTGCCAGCAGCGTAGGACAGGGTTACGGAAACACCATATATTTT. As protein: CASSVGQGYGNTIYF.

This clone was observed a few times. The rearrangement joins TRBV6-5 to TRBJ1-2, with D possibly TRBD1 on 6 matching bases. V gave up 5 bases and J gave up 8 bases, with 15 bases separating them. The CDR3 length is 13 residues. Germline V gives CDR1 MNHEY, CDR2 SVGAGI. The CDR3 DNA sequence: TGTGCCAGCAGTCCCCCGGGGGGCTGGGGCTACACCTTC. Its protein is CASSPPGGWGYTF.

The V gene is TRBV28, the J gene TRBJ2-7, with 10 bases fitting TRBD1. CDR1 and CDR2 (germline): MDHEN, SYDVKM. With V trimmed by 6 bases and J by 4 bases, 9 bases remained unmatched. The CDR3 contains 15 residues. The CDR3 DNA reads as TGTGCCAGCAGCTCGAGACAGGGGGCCTTATACGAGCAGTACTTC. It codes for CASSSRQGALYEQYF.

Only one count was recorded for this clone. The genes are TRBV5-4 and TRBJ2-7; 7 bases are shared with TRBD2. Germline assignment: CDR1 SGHNT and CDR2 YYREEE (reference sequence). V lost 8 bases and J lost 4; bases outside the gene matches: 15. The CDR3 sequence is 15 residues long. The CDR3 DNA reads TGTGCCAGGTTTTCGGGACTATTTTTTTGGTACGAGCAGTACTTC. Translation gives CARFSGLFFWYEQYF.

The CDR3 sequence: CACSPGGGVAQYF. The CDR3 region has the DNA TGTGCCTGCTCCCCTGGTGGCGGCGTGGCCCAGTACTTC. The V gene is TRBV30, the J gene TRBJ2-5; D is undetermined. V lost 6 bases and J 9 bases, leaving 20 bases between the germline ends. Germline CDR1 is GTSNPN and CDR2 is SVGIG (reference sequence). This CDR3 contains 13 residues.

CDR3 amino acids: CAISDRRERGTDTQYF. CDR3 nucleotide sequence: TGTGCCATCAGTGATCGAAGAGAGCGGGGCACAGATACGCAGTATTTT. The chain has TRBV10-3 and TRBJ2-3; possibly TRBD2 for D (6 bases). Germline CDR1 is ENHRY and CDR2 is SYGVKD. The CDR3 contains 16 residues. V lost 3 bases, J lost 1 base, and 14 bases lay in between.

The genes are TRBV7-2 and TRBJ2-2; D may be TRBD2 (5 bases). The CDR3 is made up of 14 amino acids. The V end was cut by 5 bases, the J end by 5 bases, with 12 bases between. CDR1 SGHTA and CDR2 FQGNSA come from the germline V gene. This chain's CDR3 is CASSIPGVTGELFF. Written as DNA, the CDR3 is TGTGCCAGCAGCATACCCGGGGTTACCGGGGAGCTGTTTTTT.

In DNA form, the CDR3 reads TGTGCCAGCAGCTTAGTGGGCAGCCTTAACTATGGCTACACCTTC. Protein sequence: CASSLVGSLNYGYTF. This sequence joins TRBV11-2 and TRBJ1-2; D ambiguous. Germline CDR1 reads SGHAT; CDR2 reads FQNNGV. V was clipped by 1 base and J by 1 base, with 10 bases between them. The CDR3 extends over 15 amino acids.

V is TRBV5-6 and J is TRBJ1-2; maybe TRBD1 (5 bases). The CDR3 runs 16 residues. Germline V gives CDR1 SGHDT, CDR2 YYEEEE. V lost 0 bases and J 3 bases, leaving 15 bases between the germline ends. CDR3 region: CASSLAGSGGYYGYTF. In nucleotides, the CDR3 is TGTGCCAGCAGCTTGGCCGGATCGGGGGGATACTATGGCTACACCTTC.

The chain is built from TRBV25-1 and TRBJ1-2, with D possibly being TRBD1 (5 bases). This CDR3 is 13 amino acids long. V dropped 9 bases and J dropped 2 bases, with 13 bases sitting between them. The germline V gene encodes CDR1 MGHDK and CDR2 SYGVNS. Here the CDR3 DNA reads TGTGCCAGTCCGAAACAGGAAAACTATGGCTACACCTTC. Translation: CASPKQENYGYTF.

This rearrangement joins TRBV29-1 to TRBJ2-1, with 8 bases that match TRBD2. Trimming cost V 3 bases and J 10 bases; bases outside gene matches: 5. CDR1 is SQVTM and CDR2 is ANQGSEA in the germline V gene. This CDR3 is 12 amino acids long. This CDR3 is CSVERRLAEQFF. For the CDR3, the DNA is TGCAGCGTTGAGAGGAGACTAGCGGAGCAGTTCTTC.

This rearrangement joins TRBV2 to TRBJ2-1; TRBD1 aligns across 7 bases. V trimming: 5 bases; J trimming: 9 bases; junction bases outside the gene matches: 22. The CDR3 loop spans 18 amino acids. Germline-derived CDR1 and CDR2 are SNHLY and FYNNEI. The CDR3: CASSRLRGQDQYFSEQFF. The CDR3, as DNA: TGTGCCAGCAGTCGCCTCCGTGGACAGGATCAATATTTTAGTGAGCAGTTCTTC.

The CDR3 loop is CASSQDPWASMNTEAFF. The DNA for the CDR3 is TGCGCCAGCAGCCAAGATCCTTGGGCCAGCATGAACACTGAAGCTTTCTTT. The chain employs TRBV4-1 and TRBJ1-1; D remains ambiguous. The ends were cut back, 0 bases at V and 0 bases at J, with 14 bases in the middle. Germline values: CDR1 MGHRA, CDR2 YSYEKL. The CDR3 loop spans 17 amino acids.

This clone showed up just once. This rearrangement joins TRBV2 to TRBJ2-1, with D possibly TRBD2 on 6 matching bases. The CDR3 is made up of 12 amino acids. The V gene's germline CDR1 is SNHLY and CDR2 FYNNEI. Between the trimmed V and J ends, which lost 6 bases and 8 bases, there was a span of 11 bases. CDR3 sequence (DNA): TGTGCCAGCAGCCCACTAGCAGATGAGCAGTTCTTC. Translated: CASSPLADEQFF.

A single count supports this clone. The genes are TRBV14 and TRBJ2-7; TRBD1 matches 8 bases. Per germline, CDR1 SGHDN and CDR2 FVKESK. V was pared by 3 bases and J by 2 bases, with 15 bases of the junction left unmatched. This CDR3 is 18 amino acids long. The CDR3 is CASSHPPGRGQAPYEQYF. The DNA of the CDR3 is TGTGCCAGCAGCCACCCCCCTGGGCGGGGACAGGCACCCTACGAGCAGTACTTC.

This clone has a single count. This rearrangement joins TRBV6-5 to TRBJ2-5, with TRBD1 matching over 7 bases. The CDR3 length is 14 residues. The germline V gene has CDR1 MNHEY and CDR2 SVGAGI. V shed 8 bases and J 10 bases; nucleotides not matched to a gene: 16. CDR3 DNA sequence: TGTGCCAGCGAGCAGTCGGGGACAGTGAAGGTCCAGTACTTC. This encodes CASEQSGTVKVQYF.

V gene TRBV11-2 combines with J gene TRBJ2-1, with 7 bases that match TRBD1. This CDR3 comprises 13 residues. CDR1 is SGHAT, CDR2 FQNNGV, per germline. The V segment lost 8 bases and the J segment 9 bases; nucleotides outside the gene matches: 10. The CDR3 spells CASQNRDSGEQFF. CDR3 coding DNA: TGTGCCAGCCAAAACCGGGACAGCGGTGAGCAGTTCTTC. The full variable domain, in which reference TRBV11-2 and TRBJ2-1 provide the parts outside the CDR3, is EAGVAQSPRYKIIEKRQSVAFWCNPISGHATLYWYQQILGQGPKLLIQFQNNGVVDDSQLPKDRFSAERLKGVDSTLKIQPAKLEDSAVYLCASQNRDSGEQFFGPGTRLTVL.

The genes are TRBV7-9 and TRBJ2-3, with no clear D. CDR3 length: 14 amino acids. Germline values: CDR1 SEHNR, CDR2 FQNEAQ (reference sequence). With 5 bases removed from V and 3 bases from J, the gap between germline ends came to 12 bases. DNA for the CDR3: TGTGCCAGCAGCCCAATGTCTAGTACAGATACGCAGTATTTT. Residues: CASSPMSSTDTQYF.

This sequence joins TRBV19 and TRBJ2-1; TRBD2 might be the D (6 bases). CDR1 and CDR2 from the germline V gene are LNHDA and SQIVND (reference sequence). V was cut by 2 bases and J by 0 bases, with 14 bases left in between. This CDR3 comprises 17 residues. The chain's CDR3 is CASSITRGTSSYNEQFF. As DNA, the CDR3 is TGTGCCAGTAGTATAACTCGCGGGACGAGCTCCTACAATGAGCAGTTCTTC.

The V gene is TRBV10-3, the J gene TRBJ2-7; 8 bases fit TRBD2. Germline assignment: CDR1 ENHRY and CDR2 SYGVKD. The CDR3 is 13 residues long. Losses at the gene ends were 7 bases for V and 6 bases for J; bases not matched to a gene: 8. CDR3 loop: CAITSTGGTEQYF. The CDR3 DNA sequence: TGTGCCATCACCTCAACGGGAGGGACCGAGCAGTACTTC.

This clone has a handful of counts. The chain carries TRBV6-5 and TRBJ2-2; D unclear. Germline loops: CDR1 MNHEY, CDR2 SVGAGI. V shed 7 bases and J shed 2 bases, with 11 bases lying between them. The CDR3 length is 14 residues. The CDR3 bases are TGTGCCAGCAACAGTCTAACTAACACCGGGGAGCTGTTTTTT. Encoded protein: CASNSLTNTGELFF.